This is a list of T cell receptor beta chains from one sample in a study of T-cell reconstitution after alpha-beta-depleted transplantation in children. TCRdb itself ran the PCR reads through MiXCR, one entry per CDR3 protein. The sample includes more than 200,000 distinct CDR3 sequences, around 25% of them seen just once. The specimen was PBMCs, collected before TCRalphabeta/CD19-depleted stem cell transplant. The source is a girl aged 2 to 10 with Fanconi anemia, due to receive a stem cell transplant. Both conserved end residues are part of each CDR3. The order of the fields is V gene, D gene, clone size, J gene, CDR3 protein, CDR3 DNA. A D gene is named only where the DNA matches it firmly. Clone size is stated in some rows and not others, as once, few, many or a class when expanded.

TRBV12-3/TRBV12-4,.,few,TRBJ1-1,CASSLLGYNTEAFF,TGTGCCAGCAGTTTGTTGGGGTACAACACTGAAGCTTTCTTT
TRBV9,.,.,TRBJ1-4,CASSPQEPATNEKLFF,TGTGCCAGCAGCCCTCAGGAGCCAGCAACTAATGAAAAACTGTTTTTT
TRBV29-1,TRBD2,many,TRBJ2-1,CSVDGRGYNEQFF,TGCAGCGTTGACGGGAGGGGATACAATGAGCAGTTCTTC
TRBV20-1,.,few,TRBJ2-5,CSARDLTYQETQYF,TGCAGTGCTAGAGATCTAACCTACCAAGAGACCCAGTACTTC
TRBV5-1,TRBD1,few,TRBJ2-7,CASSTYGTGNYEQYF,TGCGCCAGCAGCACCTACGGGACAGGGAACTACGAGCAGTACTTC
TRBV29-1,TRBD2,few,TRBJ2-1,CSVAGTSGRDEQFF,TGCAGCGTTGCCGGGACTAGCGGGAGGGATGAGCAGTTCTTC
TRBV29-1,.,many,TRBJ1-2,CSVDLSYGYTF,TGCAGCGTTGACCTGAGCTATGGCTACACCTTC
TRBV20-1,.,many,TRBJ2-1,CSARSGSDEQFF,TGCAGTGCTAGATCCGGGTCGGATGAGCAGTTCTTC
TRBV7-3,TRBD2,few,TRBJ2-1,CASSSGLAGGNEQFF,TGTGCCAGCAGCTCGGGACTAGCGGGGGGCAATGAGCAGTTCTTC
TRBV6-2/TRBV6-3,.,.,TRBJ1-2,CASRNRYLNYGYTF,TGTGCCAGCAGAAACAGATACCTTAACTATGGCTACACCTTC
TRBV29-1,.,many,TRBJ2-1,CSVEDGGGGNYNEQFF,TGCAGCGTTGAAGATGGGGGAGGGGGTAACTACAATGAGCAGTTCTTC
TRBV20-1,.,many,TRBJ2-7,CSGNSGTAYEQYF,TGCAGTGGTAATTCAGGGACCGCCTACGAGCAGTACTTC